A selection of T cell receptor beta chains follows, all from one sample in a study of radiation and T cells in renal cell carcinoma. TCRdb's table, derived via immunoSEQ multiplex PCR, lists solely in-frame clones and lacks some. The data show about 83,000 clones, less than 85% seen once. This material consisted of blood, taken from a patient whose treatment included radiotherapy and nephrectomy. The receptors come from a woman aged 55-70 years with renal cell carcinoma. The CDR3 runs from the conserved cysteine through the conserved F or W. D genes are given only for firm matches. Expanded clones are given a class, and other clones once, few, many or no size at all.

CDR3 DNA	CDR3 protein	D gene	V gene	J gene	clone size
TGTGCCAGCAGCCTACAGGTAGCAAACTATGGCTACACCTTC	CASSLQVANYGYTF	.	TRBV4-2	TRBJ1-2	once
TGTGCCAGCAGCTTATATTATAGCACAGATACGCAGTATTTT	CASSLYYSTDTQYF	.	TRBV7-3	TRBJ2-3	once
TGTGCCAGCAGCTCGCGGAATGGCAAGCAGTTCTTC	CASSSRNGKQFF	.	TRBV7-3	TRBJ2-1	once
TGTGCCGCCTGGACAGGGGAGGGCTATGGCTACACCTTC	CAAWTGEGYGYTF	TRBD1	TRBV10-3	TRBJ1-2	.
TGTGCCACCAGCAGAGAAGCCCCCAGCAGCAATCAGCCCCAGCATTTT	CATSREAPSSNQPQHF	.	TRBV15	TRBJ1-5	.
TGTGCCAGCAGTTACTCGAAGGGTAATGGAGCTTTCTTT	CASSYSKGNGAFF	.	TRBV6-6	TRBJ1-1	once
TGTGCCAGTAGTAGGACCCGGGACACGGCCGGGGAGCTGTTTTTT	CASSRTRDTAGELFF	.	TRBV19	TRBJ2-2	few
TGTGCCAGCAGTTACCAGCGGTTTTCCTACGAGCAGTACTTC	CASSYQRFSYEQYF	.	TRBV6-5	TRBJ2-7	once
TGTGCCAGCAGTTGGGACAGGGACTCCTACGAGCAGTACTTC	CASSWDRDSYEQYF	TRBD1	TRBV28	TRBJ2-7	.
TGTGCCAGCAGTTACGACAGTGGTCTCGAGCAGTACTTC	CASSYDSGLEQYF	.	TRBV6-5	TRBJ2-7	.
TGTGCCAGCAGTTACACTAGGCTTTCCTACGAGCAGTACTTC	CASSYTRLSYEQYF	.	TRBV6-5	TRBJ2-7	.
TGTGCCAGCCTTCTCCTAGCGGGGGGCTACGAGCAGTACTTC	CASLLLAGGYEQYF	TRBD2	TRBV6-1	TRBJ2-7	.
TGTGCCAGCAGCTTAGGACCAGGCACAGATACGCAGTATTTT	CASSLGPGTDTQYF	.	TRBV11-3	TRBJ2-3	.
TGTGCCAGCAGCCTCGGGACGCATAGTGAGGGGGAGCTGTTTTTT	CASSLGTHSEGELFF	.	TRBV11-2	TRBJ2-2	.
TGTGCCAGCAGCTTCCGGGACAGTCCCTCCTACGAGCAGTACTTC	CASSFRDSPSYEQYF	TRBD1	TRBV11-2	TRBJ2-7	.
TGTGCCAGCAGCCAAGGACGGAAACGGGAAAAACTGTTTTTT	CASSQGRKREKLFF	.	TRBV28	TRBJ1-4	.
TGTGCCAGCAAGGTGGAAGCGGGAGATAGTGTGCAGTACTTC	CASKVEAGDSVQYF	TRBD2	TRBV2	TRBJ2-7	.
TGCAGCGTTGGACAGGGAAATCAGCCCCAGCATTTT	CSVGQGNQPQHF	TRBD1	TRBV29-1	TRBJ1-5	.
TGTGCCAGCAGTGAATCCCGGGCAGGGGATGAGCAGTTCTTC	CASSESRAGDEQFF	.	TRBV6-1	TRBJ2-1	.
TGTGCCAGCACGAGTTTGGCACCGACCTACGAGCAGTACTTC	CASTSLAPTYEQYF	.	TRBV6-1	TRBJ2-7	.
TGTGCCAGCAGCTTAACGGCTTCGACTAATGAAAAACTGTTTTTT	CASSLTASTNEKLFF	.	TRBV7-2	TRBJ1-4	.
TGTGCCAGCTCACCCTCACAGACAGGGCGTACTAACTATGGCTACACCTTC	CASSPSQTGRTNYGYTF	TRBD1	TRBV18	TRBJ1-2	.
TGTGCCAGCAGTTTCCTTTGGGCAGGGGAGAGGGAAAAACTGTTTTTT	CASSFLWAGEREKLFF	.	TRBV27	TRBJ1-4	.
TGTGCCAGCAGCTGGAAGCACGAGCAGTACTTC	CASSWKHEQYF	.	TRBV5-1	TRBJ2-7	.
TGTGCCAGCACTGGAGGTGAGGGGCTCCATAGCAATCAGCCCCAGCATTTT	CASTGGEGLHSNQPQHF	.	TRBV19	TRBJ1-5	.
TGCGCCAGTGGGGACAGGGAGGACACTGAAGCTTTCTTT	CASGDREDTEAFF	TRBD1	TRBV4-3	TRBJ1-1	once
TGTGCCAGCAGCTTGGGCGGGGCCGAGCAGTTCTTC	CASSLGGAEQFF	.	TRBV5-6	TRBJ2-1	.
TGTGCCAGCAGTTCGGGACTTATGGGGGCAGATACGCAGTATTTT	CASSSGLMGADTQYF	.	TRBV6-5	TRBJ2-3	few
TGCGCCAGCAGCTCGGACCACACCGGGGAGCTGTTTTTT	CASSSDHTGELFF	.	TRBV5-1	TRBJ2-2	.
TGTGCCAGCAGCCCTTGGACAGTCACCGGGGAGCTGTTTTTT	CASSPWTVTGELFF	.	TRBV16	TRBJ2-2	once
TGTGCCAGTAGTATCGGACGGACAGCTAACTATGGCTACACCTTC	CASSIGRTANYGYTF	.	TRBV19	TRBJ1-2	.
TGTGCCACCGTGCAGGGTCCTAATGAAAAACTGTTTTTT	CATVQGPNEKLFF	.	TRBV15	TRBJ1-4	.
TGTGCCAGTACAAACAGGGGCACTGAAGCTTTCTTT	CASTNRGTEAFF	TRBD1	TRBV19	TRBJ1-1	few
TGCGCCAGCAGCCAAGGACGGGAGTATGAGCAGTTCTTC	CASSQGREYEQFF	.	TRBV4-3	TRBJ2-1	.
TGTGCCAGCAGCTTTCACGGAGACACTGAAGCTTTCTTT	CASSFHGDTEAFF	.	TRBV11-2	TRBJ1-1	.
TGTGCCAGCTCACCGCTACTTACCGGACAGGCTTTTGACACTGAAGCTTTCTTT	CASSPLLTGQAFDTEAFF	TRBD1	TRBV18	TRBJ1-1	.
TGTGCCAGCAGTCAGGGGACAGGGGATTATGGCTACACCTTC	CASSQGTGDYGYTF	TRBD1	TRBV2	TRBJ1-2	.
TGTGCCAGCAGCGTTGAAGCGGGAACCTACGAGCAGTACTTC	CASSVEAGTYEQYF	TRBD2	TRBV9	TRBJ2-7	.